These 13 T cell receptor beta chains came from one sample sequenced in a study of blood T cell repertoires in COVID-19. The table came from immunoSEQ multiplex PCR; TCRdb's copy has only in-frame clones and leaves some out. The sample has roughly 120,000 clones; around 85% are singletons. Material for sequencing was peripheral blood. The origin of the receptors is a man aged 55 to 70 with acute or convalescent COVID-19.

The genes are TRBV23-1 and TRBJ2-5; D perhaps matches TRBD2 (6 bases). TRBV23-1 counts as an open reading frame of uncertain function. V was pared by 3 bases and J by 4 bases, with 15 bases between. The CDR3 covers 15 residues. The CDR3 here is CASSQMDAGRETQYF. CDR3 DNA: TGCGCCAGCAGTCAGATGGACGCCGGGAGAGAGACCCAGTACTTC.

CDR3 in DNA: TGCAGCGTCGACGGCCTAGCGGGAGGCCCGCAAGAGACCCAGTACTTC. Protein product: CSVDGLAGGPQETQYF. The chain is built from TRBV29-1 and TRBJ2-5; 11 bases match TRBD2. CDR1 is SQVTM and CDR2 is ANQGSEA in the germline V gene. The CDR3 length is 16 residues. Trimming took 6 bases from V and 2 from J; bases not matched to a gene: 11.

The chain is built from TRBV7-2 and TRBJ2-2; 8 bases align to TRBD1. J lost 5 bases, V lost 3 bases, and 5 bases had no gene match. Germline assignment: CDR1 SGHTA and CDR2 FQGNSA. The CDR3 contains 15 residues. The CDR3 DNA is TGTGCCAGCAGCTTGGGACAGGTTCCAACCGGGGAGCTGTTTTTT. Its protein product is CASSLGQVPTGELFF.

J is TRBJ2-2 and V is TRBV5-5; tentatively, D is TRBD1 (5 bases). This CDR3 is built from 16 residues. V lost 0 bases and J lost 2, with 11 bases in between. Looked up from germline, CDR1 is SGHKS and CDR2 is YYEKEE (reference sequence). The chain's CDR3 is CASSLGRVDNTGELFF. The CDR3, as DNA: TGTGCCAGCAGCTTGGGCAGGGTAGATAACACCGGGGAGCTGTTTTTT.

The CDR3 DNA follows: TGTGCCAGCAGTACCCGACAGGAGAACACCGGGGAGCTGTTTTTT. As protein: CASSTRQENTGELFF. V and J are TRBV27 and TRBJ2-2, with a weak D call TRBD1 (6 bases). The CDR3 runs 15 residues. The V end lost 5 bases, the J end lost 1 base, and 11 bases lay between the germline ends. Germline CDR1 reads MNHEY; CDR2 reads SMNVEV (reference sequence).

The chain carries TRBV6-2 or TRBV6-3 and TRBJ2-7, with 8 bases aligning to TRBD1. V lost 2 bases, J lost 2 bases, and 8 bases stayed unmatched. There are 16 residues in the CDR3. The germline V gene has CDR1 MNHEY and CDR2 SVGEGT. The CDR3 bases are TGTGCCAGCAGTTACCTGGCGCGACAGGGGCCCTACGAGCAGTACTTC. Translating gives CASSYLARQGPYEQYF.

The chain joins TRBV28 to TRBJ2-7, with TRBD1 identical over 7 bases. V lost 7 bases and J lost 1; bases outside the gene matches: 10. Germline V lookup: CDR1 MDHEN, CDR2 SYDVKM. CDR3 size: 15 residues. CDR3 amino acids: CASNSQGRDSYEQYF. CDR3 DNA sequence: TGTGCCAGCAATTCACAGGGGCGAGATTCCTACGAGCAGTACTTC.

The chain recombines TRBV6-6 with TRBJ2-2, with TRBD1 matching 7 bases. CDR1 MNHNY and CDR2 SVGAGI come from the germline V gene (reference sequence). The trim removed 6 bases at V and 4 bases at J, leaving 5 bases unmatched. The CDR3 contains 14 residues. DNA of the CDR3: TGTGCCAGCAGACCGGGACAGATCACCGGGGAGCTGTTTTTT. Translating gives CASRPGQITGELFF.

This clone was observed many times. V gene TRBV28 combines with J gene TRBJ1-5, with unresolved D. Trimming pared 4 bases from V and 10 bases from J, leaving 17 bases between. This CDR3 has 14 residues. Germline assignment: CDR1 MDHEN and CDR2 SYDVKM. CDR3 region: CASSSEGWRGPQHF. CDR3 DNA: TGTGCCAGCAGTTCGGAGGGATGGAGAGGTCCCCAGCATTTT.

The chain employs TRBV10-3 and TRBJ2-7; D is possibly TRBD1 (6 bases). The CDR3 sequence is 15 residues long. Trimming stripped 4 bases from V and 2 bases from J, with 15 bases between. CDR1 is ENHRY, CDR2 SYGVKD, per germline. CDR3 nucleotides: TGTGCCATCAGTGGATGGGACACAGAGGCCTACGAGCAGTACTTC. It specifies CAISGWDTEAYEQYF.

This clone was recorded once. The chain joins TRBV12-3 or TRBV12-4 to TRBJ1-1; 7 bases agree with TRBD1. With 6 bases clipped from V and 7 bases from J, the junction kept 5 bases outside the gene matches. The CDR3 totals 12 residues. CDR3 in DNA: TGTGCCAGCAGCCTCGGGACAGTTGAAGCTTTCTTT. Translation gives CASSLGTVEAFF.

The gene calls are TRBV4-1 and TRBJ2-1; 7 nucleotides line up with TRBD2. V lost 5 bases and J lost 3; bases outside the gene matches: 1. The CDR3 is 13 amino acids. Germline-derived CDR1 and CDR2 are MGHRA and YSYEKL. The CDR3 bases are TGCGCCAGCAGCGAGCGGGGCTACAATGAGCAGTTCTTC. This encodes CASSERGYNEQFF.

This rearrangement joins TRBV27 to TRBJ2-7; 9 nucleotides align to TRBD1. V shed 8 bases, J shed 3 bases, and the junction held 2 bases outside the gene matches. This CDR3 region has 12 residues. Germline V gives CDR1 MNHEY, CDR2 SMNVEV (reference sequence). As DNA, the CDR3 is TGTGCCAGCGGGGACAGGGACTACGAGCAGTACTTC. It translates to CASGDRDYEQYF.